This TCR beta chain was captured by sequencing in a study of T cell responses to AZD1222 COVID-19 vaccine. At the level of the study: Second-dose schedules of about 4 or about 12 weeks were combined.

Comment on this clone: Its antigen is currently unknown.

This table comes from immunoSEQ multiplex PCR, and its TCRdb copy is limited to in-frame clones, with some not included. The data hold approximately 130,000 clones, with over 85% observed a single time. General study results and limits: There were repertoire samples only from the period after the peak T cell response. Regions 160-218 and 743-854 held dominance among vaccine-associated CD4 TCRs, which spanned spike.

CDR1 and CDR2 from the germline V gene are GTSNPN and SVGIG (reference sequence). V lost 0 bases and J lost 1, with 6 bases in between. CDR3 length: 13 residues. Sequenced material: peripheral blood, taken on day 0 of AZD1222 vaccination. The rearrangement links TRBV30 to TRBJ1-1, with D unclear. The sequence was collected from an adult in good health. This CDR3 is CAWSVGGNTEAFF. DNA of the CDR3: TGTGCCTGGAGTGTTGGTGGGAACACTGAAGCTTTCTTT.